Following are 4 T cell receptor beta chains from one sample sequenced in a study of cytomegalovirus exposure and HLA in healthy donors. Clones were sequenced by immunoSEQ multiplex PCR, and TCRdb holds only the in-frame ones, with some missing. In the table there are approximately 160,000 clones, roughly 80% of which are singletons. Source material: PBMCs. The receptors stem from a man aged 25-40 years in good health and CMV-seropositive.

The chain links TRBV11-2 to TRBJ1-2; tentatively, D is TRBD1 (6 bases). The CDR3 totals 13 residues. V lost 2 bases and J lost 7, with 11 bases in between. Germline V CDR1 and CDR2: SGHAT, FQNNGV. CDR3 coding DNA: TGTGCCAGCAGCTTAAGGGGGAGAGTTGGCTACACCTTC. Translation: CASSLRGRVGYTF.

The chain links TRBV11-2 to TRBJ1-1; D gene ambiguous. The CDR3 spans 12 residues. The germline V and J ends were trimmed by 4 bases and 7 bases, with 10 bases remaining between them. From germline, CDR1 is SGHAT and CDR2 FQNNGV. The CDR3 loop is CASSSTAIEAFF. CDR3 DNA: TGTGCCAGCAGCTCAACAGCTATTGAAGCTTTCTTT.

The rearrangement links TRBV5-6 to TRBJ2-5, with TRBD1 matching over 8 bases. V dropped 6 bases and J dropped 5; count of bases not matched to a gene: 9. From germline, CDR1 is SGHDT and CDR2 YYEEEE. The CDR3 loop spans 14 amino acids. CDR3 sequence reads: CASIADREGETQYF. In DNA, the CDR3 is TGTGCCAGCATTGCGGACAGGGAAGGCGAGACCCAGTACTTC.

The genes are TRBV12-1 and TRBJ2-3; TRBD1 is the table's D call, not checked against the DNA. TRBV12-1 is recorded as a pseudogene. CDR3 size: 16 residues. CDR3 DNA: TGTGCCAGCAGCTCCGGCGAGGAGACAGCCACAGATACGCAGTATTTT. This translates into CASSSGEETATDTQYF.